These 18 T cell receptor beta chains originate from one sample sequenced in a study of T cell responses to AZD1222 COVID-19 vaccine. Repertoires were generated with immunoSEQ multiplex PCR, while TCRdb's copy carries only in-frame clones and drops some. The sample contains approximately 150,000 clones, approximately 91% of which appear only once. Sequencing was performed on peripheral blood, taken on day 0 of AZD1222 vaccination. The source of these receptors is an adult in good health.

The genes are TRBV4-1 and TRBJ1-4; a possible D gene is TRBD1 (5 bases). V was pared by 1 base and J by 6 bases, with 6 bases between. CDR1 is MGHRA, CDR2 YSYEKL, per germline. The CDR3 runs to 13 residues. This CDR3 reads CASSQARDEKLFF. CDR3 coding DNA: TGCGCCAGCAGCCAAGCCAGGGATGAAAAACTGTTTTTT.

The chain is built from TRBV14 and TRBJ1-2, with 7 bases fitting TRBD1. The CDR3 contains 14 residues. Trimming took 1 base from V and 2 from J; bases not matched to a gene: 1. CDR1 SGHDN and CDR2 FVKESK come from the germline V gene. CDR3 region: CASSQATGNYGYTF. CDR3 in DNA: TGTGCCAGCAGCCAAGCGACAGGGAACTATGGCTACACCTTC.

The J gene is TRBJ2-3, the V gene TRBV5-6; 9 bases fit TRBD1. V lost 4 bases, J lost 5 bases, and 8 bases stayed unmatched. Germline V CDR1 and CDR2: SGHDT, YYEEEE. The CDR3 consists of 15 residues. CDR3: CASSPPGQGRDTQYF. The CDR3 DNA follows: TGTGCCAGCAGCCCCCCGGGACAGGGAAGAGATACGCAGTATTTT. The variable domain in full, with the rest retrieved from reference TRBV5-6 and TRBJ2-3, is DAGVTQSPTHLIKTRGQQVTLRCSPKSGHDTVSWYQQALGQGPQFIFQYYEEEERQRGNFPDRFSGHQFPNYSSELNVNALLLGDSALYLCASSPPGQGRDTQYFGPGTRLTVL.

The chain carries TRBV5-4 and TRBJ1-2; D is undetermined. The V gene lost 1 base and the J gene lost 8 bases, with 15 bases spanning the gap. This CDR3 has 14 amino acids. Germline V lookup: CDR1 SGHNT, CDR2 YYREEE (reference sequence). The CDR3 is CASSLNTNPRGYTF. The CDR3 DNA sequence: TGTGCCAGCAGCTTGAATACAAACCCACGGGGCTACACCTTC.

This clone was counted a single time. The chain joins TRBV6-5 to TRBJ2-1; tentative D call: TRBD2 (5 bases). Deletions cut 5 bases from V and 0 bases from J, with 8 bases between. CDR1 is MNHEY, CDR2 SVGAGI, per germline. There are 14 residues in the CDR3. The CDR3 spells CASSTGSSYNEQFF. The CDR3 DNA reads TGTGCCAGCAGTACGGGGAGCTCCTACAATGAGCAGTTCTTC.

The rearrangement joins TRBV15 to TRBJ1-1; D uncertain. The V end was cut by 1 base, the J end by 1 base, with 4 bases between. CDR1 and CDR2 from the germline V gene are LNHNV and YYDKDF (reference sequence). The CDR3 covers 13 residues. CDR3 nucleotide sequence: TGTGCCACCAGCAGAGCGGGGAACACTGAAGCTTTCTTT. It is translated as CATSRAGNTEAFF.

The genes are TRBV7-3 and TRBJ2-7; 9 positions agree with TRBD2. Trimming took 6 bases from V and 4 from J; bases not matched to a gene: 10. The CDR3 totals 15 residues. CDR1 and CDR2 (germline): SGHTA, FQGTGA. This CDR3 is CASSLSGLAPYEQYF. The CDR3 DNA sequence: TGTGCCAGCAGTCTCTCCGGACTAGCGCCTTACGAGCAGTACTTC.

The CDR3 region has the DNA TGTGCCAGCTCACCCCGGACAGGAATTGTCGGAAACACCATATATTTT. As protein: CASSPRTGIVGNTIYF. The genes are TRBV18 and TRBJ1-3, with 7 nucleotides matching TRBD1. The CDR3 is 16 residues long. Germline V gives CDR1 KGHSH, CDR2 LQKENI. Losses at the gene ends were 3 bases for V and 4 bases for J; bases not matched to a gene: 9.

This clone was seen a handful of times. The chain is built from TRBV5-8 and TRBJ2-2; possible D gene TRBD1, 6 bases. Between the trimmed V and J ends, which lost 7 bases and 4 bases, there was a span of 14 bases. Germline CDR1 and CDR2: SGHTS and YDEGEE. The CDR3 loop spans 14 amino acids. CDR3 in amino acids: CASLTGFVTGELFF. The DNA for the CDR3 is TGTGCCAGCCTCACAGGGTTTGTCACCGGGGAGCTGTTTTTT.

The V call is TRBV19, the J call TRBJ2-5; TRBD2 matches at 7 bases. V trimming: 7 bases; J trimming: 0 bases; junction bases outside the gene matches: 5. The CDR3 sequence is 14 residues long. In germline, CDR1 is LNHDA, CDR2 SQIVND (reference sequence). Written as DNA, the CDR3 is TGTGCCAGTACCATGGGAGGGAACCAAGAGACCCAGTACTTC. Amino acid sequence: CASTMGGNQETQYF.

V gene TRBV7-2 combines with J gene TRBJ2-7, with a weak D call TRBD2 (6 bases). The germline V and J ends were trimmed by 4 bases and 7 bases, with 23 bases remaining between them. CDR1 SGHTA and CDR2 FQGNSA come from the germline V gene. This CDR3 is built from 16 residues. The CDR3 loop reads CASSSRPRGNPSEQYV. CDR3 bases: TGTGCCAGCAGCTCAAGGCCCCGGGGGAATCCGTCAGAGCAGTACGTC.

CDR3 DNA: TGTGCCAGCAGCTTCAGATCCTACGAGCAGTACGTC. This translates into CASSFRSYEQYV. The V call is TRBV7-9, the J call TRBJ2-7; no reliable D call. Germline assignment: CDR1 SEHNR and CDR2 FQNEAQ (reference sequence). The CDR3 extends over 12 amino acids. Trimming cost V 3 bases and J 1 base, with 4 bases left between them.

V gene TRBV18 combines with J gene TRBJ1-2, with no clear D. This CDR3 has 16 amino acids. Germline-derived CDR1 and CDR2 are KGHSH and LQKENI. The V gene lost 2 bases and the J gene lost 12 bases, with 25 bases spanning the gap. The CDR3 DNA sequence: TGTGCCAGCTCACCAATTTCTTCAGCCCTAAGAGGAAGTCACACCTTC. It is translated as CASSPISSALRGSHTF. Complete variable domain (other parts from reference TRBV18 and TRBJ1-2): NAGVMQNPRHLVRRRGQEARLRCSPMKGHSHVYWYRQLPEEGLKFMVYLQKENIIDESGMPKERFSAEFPKEGPSILRIQQVVRGDSAAYFCASSPISSALRGSHTFGSGTRLTVV.

The gene calls are TRBV3-1 (or the pseudogene TRBV3-2) and TRBJ1-4; maybe TRBD1 (5 bases). Germline lookup yields CDR1 LGHDT and CDR2 YNNKEL (reference sequence). The V end lost 0 bases, the J end lost 7 bases, and 12 bases lay between the germline ends. CDR3 length equals 15 residues. This CDR3 is CASSQDQGAGEKLFF. CDR3 in DNA: TGTGCCAGCAGCCAAGATCAAGGGGCGGGTGAAAAACTGTTTTTT.

This chain's CDR3 is CAWGSGGDTYGYTF. Here the CDR3 DNA reads TGTGCCTGGGGGTCAGGGGGAGACACCTATGGCTACACCTTC. The chain is built from TRBV30 and TRBJ1-2; 7 nucleotides align to TRBD1. The CDR3 contains 14 residues. Unmatched junction bases numbered 10, after V lost 5 bases and J lost 4 bases. The V gene's germline CDR1 is GTSNPN and CDR2 SVGIG (reference sequence).

CDR3 sequence: CASSQSSSYNSPLHF. CDR3 DNA sequence: TGTGCCAGCAGCCAAAGTAGCTCCTATAATTCACCCCTCCACTTT. The genes are TRBV3-1 (or the pseudogene TRBV3-2) and TRBJ1-6, with D uncertain. Germline CDR1 LGHDT, CDR2 YNNKEL (reference sequence). Trimming took 2 bases from V and 0 from J, leaving 5 bases between them. This CDR3 has 15 amino acids.

The chain recombines TRBV2 with TRBJ2-6; 11 bases are a match to TRBD2. The length of the CDR3 is 20 residues. Germline V gives CDR1 SNHLY, CDR2 FYNNEI. J gave up 3 bases and V 1 base, and 11 bases lay outside the gene matches. The DNA for the CDR3 is TGTGCCAGCAGTGAAGACTACAGGGCTAGCGGGGGGCGTGGGGCCAACGTCCTGACTTTC. Translating it yields CASSEDYRASGGRGANVLTF. Combining the CDR3 with reference TRBV2 and TRBJ2-6 gives the whole variable domain EPEVTQTPSHQVTQMGQEVILRCVPISNHLYFYWYRQILGQKVEFLVSFYNNEISEKSEIFDDQFSVERPDGSNFTLKIRSTKLEDSAMYFCASSEDYRASGGRGANVLTFGAGSRLTVL.

The table lists this clone with a few counts. The chain joins TRBV3-1 (or the pseudogene TRBV3-2) to TRBJ1-2; D is ambiguous. The V and J ends lost 4 bases and 4 bases respectively, with 16 bases between them. CDR1 is LGHDT, CDR2 YNNKEL, per germline (reference sequence). This CDR3 comprises 15 residues. DNA of the CDR3: TGTGCCAGCAGCCGCGGTGGGCAGGTTCGCTATGGCTACACCTTC. It codes for CASSRGGQVRYGYTF.